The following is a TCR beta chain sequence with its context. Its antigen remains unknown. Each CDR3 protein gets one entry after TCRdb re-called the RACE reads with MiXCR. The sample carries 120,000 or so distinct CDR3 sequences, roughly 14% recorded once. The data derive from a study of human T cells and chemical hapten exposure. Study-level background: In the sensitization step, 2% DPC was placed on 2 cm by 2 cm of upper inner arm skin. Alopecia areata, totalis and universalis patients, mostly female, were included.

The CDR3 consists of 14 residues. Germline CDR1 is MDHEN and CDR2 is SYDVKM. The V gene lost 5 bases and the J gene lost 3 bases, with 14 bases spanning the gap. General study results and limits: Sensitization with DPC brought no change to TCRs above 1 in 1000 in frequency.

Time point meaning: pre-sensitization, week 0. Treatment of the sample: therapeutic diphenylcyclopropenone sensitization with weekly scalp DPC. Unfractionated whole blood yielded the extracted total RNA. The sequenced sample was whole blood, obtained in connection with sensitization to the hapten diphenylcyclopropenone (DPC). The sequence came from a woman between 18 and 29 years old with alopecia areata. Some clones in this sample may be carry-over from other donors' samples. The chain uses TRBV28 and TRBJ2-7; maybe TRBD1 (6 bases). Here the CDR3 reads CASSRGHPYYEQYF. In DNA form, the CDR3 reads TGTGCCAGCAGTCGGGGACACCCCTACTACGAGCAGTACTTC.